The 11 T cell receptor beta chains listed next were all sequenced from one sample in a study of shared clonotypes between healthy human individuals. Only in-frame clones appear in the TCRdb table, and some are missing; sequencing was by immunoSEQ multiplex PCR. The table has approximately 720,000 clones, approximately 79% seen once. Sequencing was done on a sample of memory CD4+ T cells sorted from blood. Subset denoted: CD45RA-negative fraction. The receptors were sampled from a woman aged 25 to 39 in good health.

Of note for this clone: This specimen includes other DNA sequences encoding the same CDR3. The rearrangement links TRBV19 to TRBJ2-7; 8 bases are shared with TRBD2. V trimming: 6 bases; J trimming: 1 base; junction bases outside the gene matches: 5. The CDR3 is 14 amino acids. In germline, CDR1 is LNHDA, CDR2 SQIVND (reference sequence). CDR3 coding DNA: TGTGCCAGTAGGACCAGCGGGAGTTCCTACGAGCAGTACTTC. Its protein product is CASRTSGSSYEQYF.

The V call is TRBV27, the J call TRBJ1-2, with 7 bases that match TRBD1. CDR3 length equals 15 residues. Per the germline V gene, CDR1 is MNHEY and CDR2 is SMNVEV (reference sequence). The J segment lost 2 bases and the V segment lost 4 bases, leaving 7 bases of the junction unmatched. The CDR3 sequence is CASSSFSTGNYGYTF. The CDR3 nucleotides read TGTGCCAGCAGTTCGTTCTCGACAGGGAACTATGGCTACACCTTC.

The V call is TRBV4-1, the J call TRBJ2-2; D not certain. Germline V gene lookup returns CDR1 MGHRA and CDR2 YSYEKL. Deletions cut 0 bases from V and 6 bases from J, with 11 bases between. This CDR3 comprises 15 residues. Here the CDR3 reads CASSQDVVNAGELFF. In DNA, the CDR3 is TGCGCCAGCAGCCAAGATGTGGTTAACGCCGGGGAGCTGTTTTTT.

This clone was counted at least ten times. V and J are TRBV21-1 and TRBJ1-4; TRBD1 was called by the table and not checked on the DNA. TRBV21-1 is a known pseudogene. This CDR3 is 16 amino acids long. CDR3 bases: TGTGCCAGCAGCAAAGAGGTCGACAGCCCTAATGAAAAACTGTTTTTT. Residues: CASSKEVDSPNEKLFF.

The rearrangement uses TRBV11-2 and TRBJ2-7; TRBD1 matches at 7 bases. Per the germline V gene, CDR1 is SGHAT and CDR2 is FQNNGV. The CDR3 runs 14 residues. Trimming cost V 1 base and J 4 bases; bases outside gene matches: 4. DNA of the CDR3: TGTGCCAGCAGCTTAGTCACAGGGGTGTACGAGCAGTACTTC. Amino acids: CASSLVTGVYEQYF. The full variable domain, rest sourced from reference TRBV11-2 and TRBJ2-7, is EAGVAQSPRYKIIEKRQSVAFWCNPISGHATLYWYQQILGQGPKLLIQFQNNGVVDDSQLPKDRFSAERLKGVDSTLKIQPAKLEDSAVYLCASSLVTGVYEQYFGPGTRLTVT.

This chain links TRBV7-6 with TRBJ2-7; no reliable D call. The V and J ends lost 5 bases and 4 bases respectively, with 12 bases between them. Germline CDR1 is SGHVS and CDR2 is FNYEAQ. The CDR3 length is 13 residues. CDR3 loop: CASSPGLRYEQYF. The CDR3 region has the DNA TGTGCCAGCAGCCCCGGCTTAAGGTACGAGCAGTACTTC.

The genes are TRBV28 and TRBJ1-1, with a weak D call TRBD1 (6 bases). CDR1 is MDHEN, CDR2 SYDVKM, per germline. The CDR3 sequence is 12 residues long. Trimming took 5 bases from V and 11 from J, leaving 15 bases between them. CDR3 amino acids: CASSPQQGPAFF. The CDR3 bases are TGTGCCAGCAGTCCCCAACAGGGTCCCGCTTTCTTT.

V usage is TRBV29-1 and J usage is TRBJ1-5, with D hard to call. V shed 5 bases and J shed 4 bases, with 12 bases lying between them. Germline loops: CDR1 SQVTM, CDR2 ANQGSEA. The CDR3 runs 13 residues. This chain's CDR3 is CSVSEKWNQPQHF. DNA of the CDR3: TGCAGCGTTTCGGAGAAATGGAATCAGCCCCAGCATTTT.

A few counts support this clone. CDR3 nucleotides: TGTGCCAGCAGTTTAATGGACTCTGGAAACACCATATATTTT. The encoded protein is CASSLMDSGNTIYF. The rearrangement links TRBV28 to TRBJ1-3; D call uncertain. CDR3 size: 14 residues. The ends were cut back, 2 bases at V and 0 bases at J, with 5 bases in the middle. Germline V gives CDR1 MDHEN, CDR2 SYDVKM. Full variable domain (outside the CDR3, taken from reference TRBV28 and TRBJ1-3): DVKVTQSSRYLVKRTGEKVFLECVQDMDHENMFWYRQDPGLGLRLIYFSYDVKMKEKGDIPEGYSVSREKKERFSLILESASTNQTSMYLCASSLMDSGNTIYFGEGSWLTVV.

This clone was detected once. The chain links TRBV5-4 to TRBJ2-5; perhaps TRBD2 as D (5 bases). CDR1 is SGHNT, CDR2 YYREEE, per germline (reference sequence). The V end was cut by 0 bases, the J end by 5 bases, with 11 bases between. CDR3 length: 14 residues. CDR3: CASSLGTRSETQYF. CDR3 DNA sequence: TGTGCCAGCAGCTTGGGGACTCGGAGCGAGACCCAGTACTTC.

The chain couples TRBV19 to TRBJ1-5; tentatively, D is TRBD1 (6 bases). The CDR3 spans 13 residues. Trimming removed 7 bases at V and 5 bases at J, with 12 bases between. CDR1 LNHDA and CDR2 SQIVND come from the germline V gene (reference sequence). CDR3 bases: TGTGCCAGTACGGGGGGCTTCGATCAGCCCCAGCATTTT. It is translated as CASTGGFDQPQHF.